This is a list of T cell receptor beta chains from one sample in a study of shared clonotypes between healthy human individuals. Assay used: immunoSEQ multiplex PCR; TCRdb lists only in-frame clones, some missing. The data hold a few million clones, with approximately 92% observed a single time. The sequencing sample was made of naive CD4+ T cells sorted from blood. Source of these receptors: a man younger than 35 in good health. Each CDR3 is given with its conserved first and last residue. Each record gives: J gene, V gene, D gene, clone size, CDR3 protein, CDR3 DNA. The D gene is left open where the match is weak. Clone size, where shown, is once, few, many, or a class for clones that have expanded.

>TRBJ2-2|TRBV18|-|-
CASSPLGSATGELFF
TGTGCCAGCTCACCACTGGGCAGTGCGACCGGGGAGCTGTTTTTT
>TRBJ2-2|TRBV5-1|-|-
CASSLGAGTGELFF
TGCGCCAGCAGCTTAGGGGCGGGAACCGGGGAGCTGTTTTTT
>TRBJ1-6|TRBV28|-|-
CASNTGEPYNSPLHF
TGTGCCAGCAACACCGGGGAGCCTTATAATTCACCCCTCCACTTT
>TRBJ2-7|TRBV7-8|-|-
CASSLEVGAHYEQYF
TGTGCCAGCAGCTTAGAGGTGGGTGCGCACTACGAGCAGTACTTC
>TRBJ1-5|TRBV29-1|-|-
CSVEMGSGQPQHF
TGCAGCGTTGAGATGGGGAGTGGACAGCCCCAGCATTTT
>TRBJ1-1|TRBV20-1|-|-
CSASNTVEAFF
TGCAGTGCTAGCAACACAGTTGAAGCTTTCTTT
>TRBJ1-6|TRBV4-1|-|-
CASSQGGLRGLNNSPLHF
TGCGCCAGCAGCCAAGGTGGGTTACGAGGACTCAATAATTCACCCCTCCACTTT
>TRBJ1-2|TRBV6-5|-|-
CASSLEGGEGGYTF
TGTGCCAGCAGCTTGGAAGGTGGGGAAGGGGGCTACACCTTC
>TRBJ1-1|TRBV2|TRBD1|-
CASSGQGAGYTEAFF
TGTGCCAGCAGTGGTCAGGGGGCAGGGTACACTGAAGCTTTCTTT
>TRBJ2-3|TRBV18|TRBD1|-
CASSPRPGTAANPFTDTQYF
TGTGCCAGCTCACCCCGCCCAGGGACAGCGGCAAACCCTTTCACAGATACGCAGTATTTT
>TRBJ1-4|TRBV9|-|-
CASSPWGTNEKLFF
TGTGCCAGCAGCCCATGGGGCACTAATGAAAAACTGTTTTTT
>TRBJ2-7|TRBV7-2|TRBD2|-
CASTLAGGYEQYF
TGTGCCAGCACCCTAGCGGGAGGGTACGAGCAGTACTTC
>TRBJ2-2|TRBV29-1|-|-
CSVDGWGTGELFF
TGCAGCGTTGACGGGTGGGGGACCGGGGAGCTGTTTTTT
>TRBJ1-1|TRBV19|-|-
CASSQIQNTEAFF
TGTGCCAGTAGTCAAATACAGAATACTGAAGCTTTCTTT
>TRBJ2-7|TRBV9|-|-
CASSQSGTLSEQYF
TGTGCCAGCAGCCAGTCAGGGACTCTCTCCGAGCAGTACTTC
>TRBJ1-5|TRBV2|-|few
CASSDREGQPQHF
TGTGCCAGCAGTGACAGGGAAGGCCAGCCCCAGCATTTT
>TRBJ2-7|TRBV27|-|-
CASSSPGRSLDF
TGTGCCAGCAGCTCTCCTGGGCGTAGCTTGGACTTC
>TRBJ2-7|TRBV5-6|-|-
CASSPGVGKGSYEQYF
TGTGCCAGCAGCCCGGGTGTAGGAAAGGGCTCCTACGAGCAGTACTTC
>TRBJ1-2|TRBV15|-|-
CATSRDRDIWGGTYGYTF
TGTGCCACCAGCAGAGATAGGGACATTTGGGGAGGGACCTATGGCTACACCTTC
>TRBJ1-4|TRBV11-2|-|-
CASSFLNEKLFF
TGTGCCAGCAGCTTCTTAAATGAAAAACTGTTTTTT
>TRBJ2-1|TRBV5-1|TRBD2|-
CASSLGGTNPNEQFF
TGCGCCAGCAGCTTGGGGGGGACTAACCCGAATGAGCAGTTCTTC
>TRBJ1-4|TRBV11-2|-|-
CASSQQGGKLFF
TGTGCCAGCAGCCAGCAAGGGGGAAAACTGTTTTTT
>TRBJ2-2|TRBV19|TRBD2|-
CASSIEYGTSGTGELFF
TGTGCCAGTAGTATAGAGTACGGGACTAGCGGGACCGGGGAGCTGTTTTTT
>TRBJ2-7|TRBV6-5|-|-
CASSGLRSSYEQYF
TGTGCCAGCTCGGGCCTCCGGAGCTCCTACGAGCAGTACTTC
>TRBJ2-7|TRBV5-1|TRBD1|-
CASSFGDRSYEQYF
TGCGCCAGCAGCTTTGGGGACAGGAGCTACGAGCAGTACTTC
>TRBJ2-5|TRBV6-1|-|-
CASSGGRRETQYF
TGTGCCAGCAGTGGAGGGCGGAGGGAGACCCAGTACTTC